Each of the 17 T cell receptor beta chains below was sequenced from the same sample in a study of beta chain features in type 1 diabetes. Overall study results and limits: TCRB CDR3s from Type 1 diabetes patients were moderately but significantly shorter in all four CD4+ subsets.

Since all of the isolated RNA was reverse transcribed, expressed TCRB transcripts were what got sequenced. Profiled with immunoSEQ multiplex PCR; TCRdb holds only in-frame clones, not every one. The sample consists of hundreds of thousands of clones, about an eighth of them appearing once. These TCRs are of unknown antigen specificity. Sequenced sample: naive CD4+ T cells from blood. The receptors were sampled from a man between 18 and 35 years old with type 1 diabetes.

This clone was observed a few times. V is TRBV6-1 and J is TRBJ2-7; the D gene is possibly TRBD2 (5 bases). The germline V gene has CDR1 MNHNS and CDR2 SASEGT. The CDR3 is made up of 14 amino acids. V was pared by 7 bases and J by 0 bases, with 13 bases between. Here the CDR3 reads CASTQTGSSYEQYF. CDR3 nucleotides: TGTGCCAGCACTCAGACTGGGAGCTCCTACGAGCAGTACTTC.

This clone was seen a few times. Additional DNA sequences in this sample encode the identical CDR3. This rearrangement joins TRBV30 to TRBJ1-1; 7 bases are a match to TRBD1. With V trimmed by 2 bases and J by 4 bases, 4 bases remained unmatched. The CDR3 spans 13 residues. Germline CDR1 and CDR2: GTSNPN and SVGIG (reference sequence). For the CDR3, the DNA is TGTGCCTGGAGTCGCACAGGGGTCACTGAAGCTTTCTTT. It codes for CAWSRTGVTEAFF. Complete variable domain (other parts from reference TRBV30 and TRBJ1-1): SQTIHQWPATLVQPVGSPLSLECTVEGTSNPNLYWYRQAAGRGLQLLFYSVGIGQISSEVPQNLSASRPQDRQFILSSKKLLLSDSGFYLCAWSRTGVTEAFFGQGTRLTVV.

The chain has TRBV5-4 and TRBJ2-7; D unclear. The CDR3 extends over 15 amino acids. V lost 3 bases, J lost 6 bases, and 19 bases lay in between. The germline V gene has CDR1 SGHNT and CDR2 YYREEE (reference sequence). The DNA of the CDR3 is TGTGCCAGCAGCTCCTCGATCCCTTTAGGCGGCGAGCAGTACTTC. Its translation is CASSSSIPLGGEQYF.

The CDR3 spells CASSYSTGLDETQYF. The CDR3 DNA reads TGTGCCAGCAGTTACAGCACAGGGCTAGACGAGACCCAGTACTTC. The chain carries TRBV6-5 and TRBJ2-5; TRBD1 is a possible D gene (6 bases). Germline loops: CDR1 MNHEY, CDR2 SVGAGI. V was clipped by 2 bases and J by 5 bases, with 15 bases between them. The CDR3 is 15 amino acids.

This clone was detected only a few times. This rearrangement joins TRBV30 to TRBJ2-1; TRBD2 aligns across 10 bases. The CDR3 loop spans 13 amino acids. J lost 8 bases, V lost 2 bases, and 3 bases had no gene match. The V gene's germline CDR1 is GTSNPN and CDR2 SVGIG (reference sequence). CDR3 region: CAWSQRGGYEQFF. The CDR3 DNA reads as TGTGCCTGGAGTCAGCGGGGGGGCTATGAGCAGTTCTTC.

The chain recombines TRBV2 with TRBJ2-4; 7 bases match TRBD2. The CDR3 has 16 residues. Trimming removed 6 bases from V and 4 bases from J; junction bases left unmatched: 12. In germline, CDR1 is SNHLY, CDR2 FYNNEI. CDR3 DNA: TGTGCCAGCAGGGCTTATATTCTAGCGGATAAAAACATTCAGTACTTC. It codes for CASRAYILADKNIQYF.

The CDR3 sequence is CASSPQGEGTGELFF. CDR3 in DNA: TGTGCCAGCAGTCCCCAGGGGGAAGGCACCGGGGAGCTGTTTTTT. The V gene is TRBV27, the J gene TRBJ2-2; TRBD1 agrees at 7 bases. With 5 bases clipped from V and 4 bases from J, the junction kept 7 bases outside the gene matches. The CDR3 is made up of 15 amino acids. Germline V lookup: CDR1 MNHEY, CDR2 SMNVEV (reference sequence).

This clone was seen only a few times. The chain joins TRBV9 to TRBJ1-5; 8 nucleotides match TRBD1. V gave up 4 bases and J gave up 5 bases; unmatched junction bases: 8. Per the germline V gene, CDR1 is SGDLS and CDR2 is YYNGEE. The CDR3 covers 15 residues. The CDR3 loop is CASSTQTGADQPQHF. The CDR3 nucleotides read TGTGCCAGCAGCACCCAGACAGGGGCCGATCAGCCCCAGCATTTT.

The chain combines TRBV7-3 with TRBJ2-2; no reliable D call. V lost 2 bases and J lost 6, with 4 bases in between. The CDR3 has 12 residues. The V gene's germline CDR1 is SGHTA and CDR2 FQGTGA. DNA of the CDR3: TGTGCCAGCAGCTTACGGGCCGGGGAGCTGTTTTTT. Protein sequence: CASSLRAGELFF. Together with reference TRBV7-3 and TRBJ2-2, the CDR3 gives the full variable domain: GAGVSQTPSNKVTEKGKYVELRCDPISGHTALYWYRQSLGQGPEFLIYFQGTGAADDSGLPNDRFFAVRPEGSVSTLKIQRTERGDSAVYLCASSLRAGELFFGEGSRLTVL.

This clone was counted between two and nine times. V gene TRBV4-1 combines with J gene TRBJ1-2; no firm D call. From germline, CDR1 is MGHRA and CDR2 YSYEKL. The germline V and J ends were trimmed by 1 base and 1 base, with 7 bases remaining between them. CDR3 length: 14 residues. CDR3 in DNA: TGCGCCAGCAGCCAAGGCCGGCTTAACTATGGCTACACCTTC. Its protein is CASSQGRLNYGYTF.

This clone was seen only a few times. The rearrangement uses TRBV18 and TRBJ1-5, with D tentatively TRBD1 (6 bases). Trimming removed 5 bases at V and 7 bases at J, with 18 bases between. Looked up from germline, CDR1 is KGHSH and CDR2 is LQKENI. The CDR3 contains 15 residues. The CDR3 DNA is TGTGCCAGCTCAGCGACGGTAGGGGGTGAGCAGCCCCAGCATTTT. It codes for CASSATVGGEQPQHF.

Of note for this clone: Other nucleotide sequences from this sample produce the same CDR3. The chain uses TRBV15 and TRBJ1-5; D is uncertain. The V and J ends lost 1 base and 5 bases respectively, with 6 bases between them. The germline CDR1 and CDR2 sequences are LNHNV and YYDKDF (reference sequence). The CDR3 length is 13 residues. CDR3: CATSRGGDQPQHF. DNA for the CDR3: TGTGCCACCAGCAGAGGTGGGGATCAGCCCCAGCATTTT.

This clone turned up a few times. The gene calls are TRBV27 and TRBJ2-3; 8 nucleotides agree with TRBD1. CDR1 is MNHEY, CDR2 SMNVEV, per germline (reference sequence). The CDR3 runs to 15 residues. Trimming removed 3 bases from V and 5 bases from J; junction bases left unmatched: 7. The CDR3 nucleotides are TGTGCCAGCAGTTTCATACAGGGGGTAGGAGATACGCAGTATTTT. Translated: CASSFIQGVGDTQYF.

This clone was found a few times. The chain recombines TRBV10-3 with TRBJ2-2, with D perhaps TRBD1 (6 bases). CDR3 length: 14 residues. Per the germline V gene, CDR1 is ENHRY and CDR2 is SYGVKD. V lost 3 bases, J lost 4 bases, and 9 bases lay in between. In nucleotides, the CDR3 is TGTGCCATCAGTGACCGGGACACCACCGGGGAGCTGTTTTTT. Its protein is CAISDRDTTGELFF.

The chain couples TRBV6-5 to TRBJ1-5; 8 bases are shared with TRBD1. The CDR3 sequence is 15 residues long. Germline V gene data show CDR1 as MNHEY and CDR2 as SVGAGI. V shed 4 bases, J shed 5 bases, and the junction held 7 bases outside the gene matches. CDR3 sequence (DNA): TGTGCCAGCAGTTCGGGACAGGTGACCCATCAGCCCCAGCATTTT. Translating it yields CASSSGQVTHQPQHF.

There are a few counts of this clone. This chain links TRBV14 with TRBJ2-5, with D possibly matching TRBD2 (7 bases). The CDR3 contains 16 residues. The V gene lost 3 bases and the J gene lost 1 base, with 15 bases spanning the gap. Per the germline V gene, CDR1 is SGHDN and CDR2 is FVKESK. The CDR3 bases are TGTGCCAGCAGCCAGGGCCGGGGGGCGGCCCAAGAGACCCAGTACTTC. It translates to CASSQGRGAAQETQYF. Filled out from reference TRBV14 and TRBJ2-5, the complete variable domain reads EAGVTQFPSHSVIEKGQTVTLRCDPISGHDNLYWYRRVMGKEIKFLLHFVKESKQDESGMPNNRFLAERTGGTYSTLKVQPAELEDSGVYFCASSQGRGAAQETQYFGPGTRLLVL.

V is TRBV30 and J is TRBJ2-7; TRBD1 might be the D (7 bases). From germline, CDR1 is GTSNPN and CDR2 SVGIG (reference sequence). Trimming removed 5 bases at V and 1 base at J, with 15 bases between. The CDR3 runs to 14 residues. This CDR3 is CAWATGEASYEQYF. In DNA, the CDR3 is TGTGCCTGGGCAACAGGGGAGGCTTCCTACGAGCAGTACTTC.